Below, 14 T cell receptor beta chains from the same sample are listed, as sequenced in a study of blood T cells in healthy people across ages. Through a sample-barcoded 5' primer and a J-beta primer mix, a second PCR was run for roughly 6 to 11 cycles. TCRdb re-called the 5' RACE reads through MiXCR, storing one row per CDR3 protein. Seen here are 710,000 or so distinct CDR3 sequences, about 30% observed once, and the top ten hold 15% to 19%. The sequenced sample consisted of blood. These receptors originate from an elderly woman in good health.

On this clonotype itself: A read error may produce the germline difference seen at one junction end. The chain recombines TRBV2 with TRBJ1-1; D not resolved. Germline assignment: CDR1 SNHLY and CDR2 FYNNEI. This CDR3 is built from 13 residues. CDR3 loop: CASSEDQVTGAFF. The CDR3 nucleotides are TGTGCCAGCAGTGAAGACCAGGTCACTGGAGCTTTCTTT.

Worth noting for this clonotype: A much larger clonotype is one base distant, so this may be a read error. CDR3 in DNA: TGTGCCAGCAGTCATAGGAGGGCAGGGGTCGTTGGTCAGCCCCAGCATTTT. Encoded protein: CASSHRRAGVVGQPQHF. The chain employs TRBV12-3 or TRBV12-4 and TRBJ1-5; a weak D match, TRBD1 (6 bases). The CDR3 is 17 residues long. The V and J ends lost 5 bases and 6 bases respectively, with 23 bases between them.

CDR3 region: CASSLDDGTTDTQYF. CDR3 nucleotide sequence: TGCGCCAGCAGCTTGGACGATGGAACGACAGATACGCAGTATTTT. This sequence joins TRBV5-1 and TRBJ2-3; D call uncertain. V shed 0 bases and J shed 3 bases, with 11 bases lying between them. From germline, CDR1 is SGHRS and CDR2 YFSETQ. The CDR3 length is 15 residues.

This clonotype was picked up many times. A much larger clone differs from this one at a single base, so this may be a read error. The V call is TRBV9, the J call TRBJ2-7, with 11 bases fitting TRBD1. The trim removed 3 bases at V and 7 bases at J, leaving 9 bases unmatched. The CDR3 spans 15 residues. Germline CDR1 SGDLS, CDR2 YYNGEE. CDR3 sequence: CASSAGTGGDNEQYF. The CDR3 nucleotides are TGTGCCAGCAGCGCAGGGACAGGGGGTGACAATGAGCAGTACTTC.

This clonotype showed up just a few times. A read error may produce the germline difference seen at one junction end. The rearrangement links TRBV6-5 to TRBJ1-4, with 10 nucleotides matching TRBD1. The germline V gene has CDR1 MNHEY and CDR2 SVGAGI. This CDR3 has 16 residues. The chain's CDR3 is CACSYSRTGGGEKLFF. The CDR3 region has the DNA TGTGCCTGCAGTTACTCGAGGACAGGGGGAGGCGAAAAACTGTTTTTT.

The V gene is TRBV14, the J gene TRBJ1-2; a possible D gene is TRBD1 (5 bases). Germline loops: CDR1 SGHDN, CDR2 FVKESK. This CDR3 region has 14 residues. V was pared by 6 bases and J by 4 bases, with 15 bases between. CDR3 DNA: TGTGCCAGCAGTATCAGTCGAGGGGCCTATGGCTACACCTTC. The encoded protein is CASSISRGAYGYTF.

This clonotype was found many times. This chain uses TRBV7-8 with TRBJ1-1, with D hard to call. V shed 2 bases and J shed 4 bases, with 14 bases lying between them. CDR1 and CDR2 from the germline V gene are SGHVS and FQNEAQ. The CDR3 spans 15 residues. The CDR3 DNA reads TGTGCCAGCAGCTTATTAGCCGGTGGCGGCACTGAAGCTTTCTTT. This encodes CASSLLAGGGTEAFF.

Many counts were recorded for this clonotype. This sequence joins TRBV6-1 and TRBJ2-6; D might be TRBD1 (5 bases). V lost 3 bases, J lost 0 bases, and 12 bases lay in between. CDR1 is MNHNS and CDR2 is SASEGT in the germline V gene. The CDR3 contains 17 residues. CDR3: CASSEDIVGSGANVLTF. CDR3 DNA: TGTGCCAGCAGTGAGGACATCGTGGGCTCTGGGGCCAACGTCCTGACTTTC.

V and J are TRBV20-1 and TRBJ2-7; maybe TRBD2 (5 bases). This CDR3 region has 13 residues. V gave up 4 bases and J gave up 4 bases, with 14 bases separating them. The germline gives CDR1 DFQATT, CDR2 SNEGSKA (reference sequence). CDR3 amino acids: CSATGLETYEQYF. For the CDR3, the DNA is TGCAGTGCTACCGGACTGGAGACTTACGAGCAGTACTTC.

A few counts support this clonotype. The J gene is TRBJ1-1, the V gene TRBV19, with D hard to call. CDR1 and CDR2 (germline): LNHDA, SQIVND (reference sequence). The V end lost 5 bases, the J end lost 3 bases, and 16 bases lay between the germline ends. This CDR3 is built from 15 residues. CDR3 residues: CASSSSAGWDTEAFF. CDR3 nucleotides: TGTGCCAGTAGTTCTTCGGCCGGGTGGGACACTGAAGCTTTCTTT.

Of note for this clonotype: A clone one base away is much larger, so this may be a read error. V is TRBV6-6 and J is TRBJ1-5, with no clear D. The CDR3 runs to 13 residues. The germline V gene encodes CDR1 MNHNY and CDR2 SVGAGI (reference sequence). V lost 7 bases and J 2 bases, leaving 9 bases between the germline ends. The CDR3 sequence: CASKAERNQPQHF. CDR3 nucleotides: TGTGCCAGCAAGGCGGAACGCAATCAGCCCCAGCATTTT.

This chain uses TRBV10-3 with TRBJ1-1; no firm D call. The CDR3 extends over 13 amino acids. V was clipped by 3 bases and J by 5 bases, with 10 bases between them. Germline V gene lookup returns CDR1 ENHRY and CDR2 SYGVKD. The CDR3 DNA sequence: TGTGCCATCAGTGACTTTTTGGGGACTGAAGCTTTCTTT. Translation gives CAISDFLGTEAFF.

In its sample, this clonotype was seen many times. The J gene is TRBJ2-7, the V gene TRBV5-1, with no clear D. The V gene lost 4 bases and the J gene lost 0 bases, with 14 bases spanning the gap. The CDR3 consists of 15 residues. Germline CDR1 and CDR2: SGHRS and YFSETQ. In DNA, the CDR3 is TGCGCCAGCAGCCAGAACTCTCTTAGCTCCTACGAGCAGTACTTC. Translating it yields CASSQNSLSSYEQYF.

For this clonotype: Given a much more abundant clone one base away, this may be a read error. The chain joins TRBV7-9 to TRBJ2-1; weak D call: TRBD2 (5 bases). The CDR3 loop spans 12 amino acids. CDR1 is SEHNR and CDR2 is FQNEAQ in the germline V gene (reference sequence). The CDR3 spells CAGSGLPNEQFF. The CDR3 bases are TGTGCCGGCAGCGGATTACCCAATGAGCAGTTCTTC.